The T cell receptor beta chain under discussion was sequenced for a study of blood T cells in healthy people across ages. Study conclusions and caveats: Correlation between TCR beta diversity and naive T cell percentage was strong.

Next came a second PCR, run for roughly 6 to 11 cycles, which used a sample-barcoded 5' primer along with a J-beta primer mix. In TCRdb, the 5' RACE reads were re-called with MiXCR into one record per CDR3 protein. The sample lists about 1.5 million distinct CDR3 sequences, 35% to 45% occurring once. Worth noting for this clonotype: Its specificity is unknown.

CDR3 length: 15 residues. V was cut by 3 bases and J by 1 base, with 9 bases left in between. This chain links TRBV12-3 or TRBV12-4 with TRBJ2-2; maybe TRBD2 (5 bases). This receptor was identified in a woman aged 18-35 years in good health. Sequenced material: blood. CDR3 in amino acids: CASSFGRVNTGELFF. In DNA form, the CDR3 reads TGTGCCAGCAGTTTTGGGCGGGTGAACACCGGGGAGCTGTTTTTT.